Each of the 24 T cell receptor beta chains below was sequenced from the same sample in a study of T cell responses to AZD1222 COVID-19 vaccine. Sequenced by immunoSEQ multiplex PCR; TCRdb stores in-frame clones only, minus some. The data show some 84,000 clones, with 80% to 90% seen just once and more than 6% held by the top ten. The sample was peripheral blood, taken on day 0 of AZD1222 vaccination. The receptors stem from an adult in good health.

The gene calls are TRBV4-3 and TRBJ2-2; 12 positions agree with TRBD2. This CDR3 spans 19 amino acids. Germline CDR1 and CDR2: LGHNA and YSLEER. V lost 4 bases to trimming and J lost 0 bases; unmatched junction nucleotides: 9. The CDR3 bases are TGCGCCAGCAGCCCTCAACTAGCGGGAGGAGCCCCGAACACCGGGGAGCTGTTTTTT. Translated, it gives CASSPQLAGGAPNTGELFF.

The chain combines TRBV5-1 with TRBJ2-7, with 8 bases identical to TRBD2. This CDR3 contains 16 residues. With V trimmed by 0 bases and J by 3 bases, 8 bases remained unmatched. CDR1 is SGHRS and CDR2 is YFSETQ in the germline V gene. CDR3 residues: CASSLGGTRTFYEQYF. The CDR3 DNA reads as TGCGCCAGCAGCTTGGGAGGGACTAGGACATTCTACGAGCAGTACTTC.

The V gene is TRBV18, the J gene TRBJ2-5; D may be TRBD2 (5 bases). V was clipped by 4 bases and J by 5 bases, with 14 bases between them. CDR3 length equals 14 residues. Germline values: CDR1 KGHSH, CDR2 LQKENI. The CDR3 region has the DNA TGTGCCAGCTCACTCGGAGAGCGCGGGGAGACCCAGTACTTC. This encodes CASSLGERGETQYF.

This clone was recorded only once. DNA for the CDR3: TGCGCCAGCAGCCAAGACAGTTACGGCGGGGGAAACACCATATATTTT. As protein: CASSQDSYGGGNTIYF. The chain joins TRBV4-3 to TRBJ1-3; no firm D call. This CDR3 is built from 16 residues. The V end was cut by 0 bases, the J end by 4 bases, with 13 bases between. Looked up from germline, CDR1 is LGHNA and CDR2 is YSLEER.

J is TRBJ2-7 and V is TRBV7-2, with D perhaps matching TRBD1 (6 bases). Germline CDR1 SGHTA, CDR2 FQGNSA. Trimming removed 5 bases from V and 2 bases from J, with 13 bases in between. The CDR3 loop spans 14 amino acids. CDR3 amino acids: CASSQTGIPYEQYF. CDR3 DNA: TGTGCCAGCAGCCAAACAGGGATCCCCTACGAGCAGTACTTC.

The chain recombines TRBV7-3 with TRBJ2-6; weak D call: TRBD1 (7 bases). With 5 bases removed from V and 4 bases from J, the gap between germline ends came to 12 bases. Germline CDR1 and CDR2: SGHTA and FQGTGA. This CDR3 has 15 amino acids. This CDR3 is CASSPQGGGANVLTF. CDR3 in DNA: TGTGCCAGCAGCCCCCAGGGGGGCGGGGCCAACGTCCTGACTTTC.

The chain combines TRBV2 with TRBJ2-7, with 11 bases fitting TRBD2. Germline CDR1 is SNHLY and CDR2 is FYNNEI. This CDR3 comprises 15 residues. V shed 5 bases, J shed 3 bases, and the junction held 6 bases outside the gene matches. DNA of the CDR3: TGTGCCAGCAGTCGGATAGCGGGAGGGATCTACGAGCAGTACTTC. Residues: CASSRIAGGIYEQYF. The full variable domain, completed using reference TRBV2 and TRBJ2-7, is EPEVTQTPSHQVTQMGQEVILRCVPISNHLYFYWYRQILGQKVEFLVSFYNNEISEKSEIFDDQFSVERPDGSNFTLKIRSTKLEDSAMYFCASSRIAGGIYEQYFGPGTRLTVT.

The chain has TRBV9 and TRBJ2-7, with 7 bases aligning to TRBD2. Germline V gene sequence: CDR1 SGDLS, CDR2 YYNGEE. V shed 0 bases, J shed 6 bases, and the junction held 6 bases outside the gene matches. The CDR3 sequence is 14 residues long. The CDR3 sequence: CASSVAGRPLEQYF. CDR3 DNA: TGTGCCAGCAGCGTAGCCGGGAGGCCCCTCGAGCAGTACTTC.

This rearrangement joins TRBV4-1 to TRBJ2-5; D not certain. Germline V gene sequence: CDR1 MGHRA, CDR2 YSYEKL. The CDR3 runs to 14 residues. V was cut by 1 base and J by 4 bases, with 10 bases left in between. The CDR3 nucleotides read TGCGCCAGCAGCCAAGGAGAGTGGGGAGAGACCCAGTACTTC. This translates into CASSQGEWGETQYF.

The rearrangement links TRBV16 to TRBJ1-5; D perhaps matches TRBD1 (6 bases). Germline values: CDR1 KGHSY, CDR2 FQNENV. The V gene lost 0 bases and the J gene lost 0 bases, with 18 bases spanning the gap. The CDR3 length is 19 residues. Here the CDR3 reads CASSQSIQDRIFSNQPQHF. The CDR3 nucleotides are TGTGCCAGCAGCCAATCGATTCAGGACAGAATCTTTAGCAATCAGCCCCAGCATTTT.

This chain links TRBV3-1 (or the pseudogene TRBV3-2) with TRBJ2-5; 7 bases are shared with TRBD1. The V gene's germline CDR1 is LGHDT and CDR2 YNNKEL (reference sequence). This CDR3 comprises 14 residues. The V gene end was trimmed by 1 base and the J gene end by 4 bases; junction bases not matched to a gene: 3. The CDR3 reads CASSQASGGETQYF. In DNA, the CDR3 is TGTGCCAGCAGCCAAGCTTCAGGGGGAGAGACCCAGTACTTC.

The genes are TRBV19 and TRBJ1-1; D gene ambiguous. The germline gives CDR1 LNHDA, CDR2 SQIVND (reference sequence). V lost 6 bases to trimming and J lost 0 bases, with 8 bases between them. The CDR3 extends over 13 amino acids. CDR3: CASRAGVNTEAFF. The DNA of the CDR3 is TGTGCCAGTAGGGCCGGTGTGAACACTGAAGCTTTCTTT.

The rearrangement links TRBV6-5 to TRBJ1-2, with D perhaps matching TRBD1 (5 bases). CDR1 is MNHEY, CDR2 SVGAGI, per germline. The V end was cut by 7 bases, the J end by 6 bases, with 15 bases between. The CDR3 is 13 residues long. CDR3 protein: CASTAWIGDGYTF. CDR3 bases: TGTGCCAGCACCGCATGGATAGGGGATGGCTACACCTTC.

This sequence joins TRBV5-8 and TRBJ2-1; TRBD1 might be the D (5 bases). The CDR3 runs 15 residues. Trimming took 4 bases from V and 1 from J, leaving 12 bases between them. CDR1 and CDR2 (germline): SGHTS, YDEGEE. The CDR3 loop reads CASSTSGWSYNEQFF. The CDR3 coding sequence is TGTGCCAGCAGCACGTCAGGGTGGTCCTACAATGAGCAGTTCTTC.

The chain employs TRBV11-2 and TRBJ2-5; D is tentatively TRBD1 or TRBD2 (5 bases each). This CDR3 is built from 13 residues. The V gene's germline CDR1 is SGHAT and CDR2 FQNNGV. V lost 1 base to trimming and J lost 5 bases, with 8 bases between them. CDR3 sequence: CASSLAREETQYF. The CDR3 nucleotides are TGTGCCAGCAGCTTAGCCAGGGAGGAGACCCAGTACTTC.

The V and J genes are TRBV7-8 and TRBJ2-1; no firm D call. In germline, CDR1 is SGHVS, CDR2 FQNEAQ. The CDR3 length is 11 residues. The V end was cut by 5 bases, the J end by 6 bases, with 5 bases between. In nucleotides, the CDR3 is TGTGCCAGCAGCCCCATCAATGAGCAGTTCTTC. It is translated as CASSPINEQFF.

This chain connects TRBV4-1 to TRBJ2-7, with D perhaps matching TRBD1 (6 bases). Germline V gene sequence: CDR1 MGHRA, CDR2 YSYEKL. V was trimmed by 3 bases and J by 0 bases, leaving 15 bases between them. The CDR3 has 16 residues. The CDR3 DNA is TGCGCCAGCAGCCAGGGTTCGGACAGAAACTCCTACGAGCAGTACTTC. Its protein product is CASSQGSDRNSYEQYF.

This chain connects TRBV18 to TRBJ1-6, with D hard to call. This CDR3 contains 14 residues. Germline values: CDR1 KGHSH, CDR2 LQKENI. V gave up 0 bases and J gave up 9 bases, with 9 bases separating them. CDR3 DNA: TGTGCCAGCTCACCACCGTTGGCGGGTTCACCCCTCCACTTT. Translating it yields CASSPPLAGSPLHF.

The chain carries TRBV5-1 and TRBJ2-5; D may be TRBD1 (6 bases). The CDR3 sequence is 15 residues long. In germline, CDR1 is SGHRS, CDR2 YFSETQ. Trimming removed 2 bases at V and 4 bases at J, with 15 bases between. The CDR3 DNA reads as TGCGCCAGCAGCTTAGGGGGTTTAGAGGGAGAGACCCAGTACTTC. Protein: CASSLGGLEGETQYF.

The chain carries TRBV19 and TRBJ1-5; tentative D call: TRBD1 (6 bases). CDR1 is LNHDA and CDR2 is SQIVND in the germline V gene (reference sequence). The CDR3 spans 14 residues. Trimming stripped 6 bases from V and 2 bases from J, with 11 bases between. Written as DNA, the CDR3 is TGTGCCAGTAGGACAACAGGGCGCAATCAGCCCCAGCATTTT. Its protein is CASRTTGRNQPQHF. The full variable domain, rest sourced from reference TRBV19 and TRBJ1-5, is DGGITQSPKYLFRKEGQNVTLSCEQNLNHDAMYWYRQDPGQGLRLIYYSQIVNDFQKGDIAEGYSVSREKKESFPLTVTSAQKNPTAFYLCASRTTGRNQPQHFGDGTRLSIL.

The chain has TRBV29-1 and TRBJ2-1; TRBD2 matches at 9 bases. The CDR3 runs 14 residues. Germline loops: CDR1 SQVTM, CDR2 ANQGSEA. J gave up 2 bases and V 2 bases, and 1 base lay outside the gene matches. The CDR3 DNA sequence: TGCAGCGTTGAAACTAGCGGGCCCTACAATGAGCAGTTCTTC. This translates into CSVETSGPYNEQFF.

The chain recombines TRBV2 with TRBJ2-7; either TRBD1 or TRBD2 may supply D (5 bases each). CDR3 length equals 16 residues. V was shortened by 0 bases and J by 5 bases, with 17 bases between the two germline ends. Per the germline V gene, CDR1 is SNHLY and CDR2 is FYNNEI. The CDR3: CASSEARGAGADEQYF. CDR3 coding DNA: TGTGCCAGCAGTGAAGCCCGAGGGGCAGGTGCCGACGAGCAGTACTTC.

The chain joins TRBV11-2 to TRBJ1-1; D possibly corresponds to TRBD1 (5 bases). This CDR3 contains 14 residues. V was cut by 5 bases and J by 1 base, with 11 bases left in between. Looked up from germline, CDR1 is SGHAT and CDR2 is FQNNGV. The chain's CDR3 is CASSLQATNTEAFF. CDR3 in DNA: TGTGCCAGCAGCCTACAGGCGACGAACACTGAAGCTTTCTTT.

The chain joins TRBV29-1 to TRBJ1-1; 10 nucleotides match TRBD1. V shed 8 bases and J 6 bases; nucleotides not matched to a gene: 12. Per germline, CDR1 SQVTM and CDR2 ANQGSEA. CDR3 length: 14 residues. The CDR3 loop reads CSSPGQGTPAEAFF. The CDR3 region has the DNA TGCAGCTCTCCGGGACAGGGGACACCGGCTGAAGCTTTCTTT.